These 23 T cell receptor beta chains were sequenced from one sample in a study of siplizumab effects on memory and regulatory T cells. The data were produced by immunoSEQ multiplex PCR, yet TCRdb's version contains in-frame clones alone and is incomplete. The table shows about 100,000 clones, with more than 85% occurring only once. The sample comprised CD4+ T cells sorted from blood. The receptors shown here come from a human donor in good health.

The genes are TRBV21-1 and TRBJ2-3; TRBD1, as called in the table, went unchecked against the DNA. TRBV21-1 is marked as a pseudogene. This CDR3 region has 16 residues. DNA for the CDR3: TGTGCCACTCATCCCTGGGACAGGTCGAGAGCAGATACGCAGTATTTT. Its protein is CATHPWDRSRADTQYF.

The CDR3 is CASSLVQLRQPQHF. CDR3 nucleotides: TGTGCCAGCAGCTTAGTGCAGTTGAGACAGCCCCAGCATTTT. The chain is built from TRBV7-8 and TRBJ1-5; D is unresolved. CDR3 length: 14 amino acids. Trimming stripped 1 base from V and 7 bases from J, with 11 bases between. CDR1 is SGHVS and CDR2 is FQNEAQ in the germline V gene.

The chain uses TRBV25-1 and TRBJ2-5; 10 nucleotides align to TRBD2. Trimming cost V 4 bases and J 5 bases; bases outside gene matches: 1. There are 13 residues in the CDR3. Germline CDR1 and CDR2: MGHDK and SYGVNS. The CDR3 coding sequence is TGTGCCAGCAGTGTACTAGCGGGGGAGACCCAGTACTTC. This codes for CASSVLAGETQYF.

The rearrangement joins TRBV7-9 to TRBJ2-1, with no clear D. The ends were cut back, 9 bases at V and 6 bases at J, with 12 bases in the middle. The CDR3 consists of 12 residues. CDR1 and CDR2 (germline): SEHNR, FQNEAQ (reference sequence). The CDR3 DNA reads TGTGCCAGTAAAGAGGTGGGCAATGAGCAGTTCTTC. Translating it yields CASKEVGNEQFF.

In this sample, this clone turned up once. The CDR3 here is CASRGFYSTDTQYF. The CDR3, as DNA: TGTGCCAGTAGGGGGTTTTATAGCACAGATACGCAGTATTTT. V is TRBV11-2 and J is TRBJ2-3, with a tentative D call TRBD1 (6 bases). Trimming cost V 9 bases and J 0 bases, with 13 bases left between them. This CDR3 region has 14 residues. CDR1 is SGHAT and CDR2 is FQNNGV in the germline V gene.

On this clone itself: Other DNA sequences in this specimen translate into the identical CDR3. The chain combines TRBV5-1 with TRBJ2-2; possible D gene TRBD1, 6 bases. The CDR3 sequence is 16 residues long. V lost 4 bases and J lost 5, with 18 bases in between. Germline CDR1 SGHRS, CDR2 YFSETQ. The CDR3 sequence is CASSARDILGTGELFF. CDR3 coding DNA: TGCGCCAGCAGCGCCCGGGACATCCTGGGAACCGGGGAGCTGTTTTTT.

The rearrangement links TRBV7-2 to TRBJ2-4; D possibly uses TRBD1 or TRBD2 (5 bases each). Trimming cost V 8 bases and J 5 bases, with 13 bases left between them. Germline CDR1 and CDR2: SGHTA and FQGNSA. The CDR3 spans 13 residues. CDR3 coding DNA: TGTGCCAGCTCCGGGACCGCTCAAAACATTCAGTACTTC. Its protein product is CASSGTAQNIQYF.

This chain connects TRBV7-2 to TRBJ2-5; possibly TRBD1 for D (5 bases). The CDR3 loop spans 14 amino acids. CDR1 is SGHTA, CDR2 FQGNSA, per germline. V lost 3 bases to trimming and J lost 2 bases, with 10 bases between them. CDR3 residues: CASSFGPGQETQYF. CDR3 in DNA: TGTGCCAGCAGCTTTGGGCCAGGGCAAGAGACCCAGTACTTC.

The chain recombines TRBV28 with TRBJ2-7; possible D gene TRBD1, 7 bases. The CDR3 length is 14 residues. The ends were cut back, 6 bases at V and 3 bases at J, with 15 bases in the middle. The germline V gene encodes CDR1 MDHEN and CDR2 SYDVKM. In DNA, the CDR3 is TGTGCCAGCAGCACAAACAGGGGAGGCTACGAGCAGTACTTC. This gives the protein CASSTNRGGYEQYF. Variable domain in full (rest from reference TRBV28 and TRBJ2-7): DVKVTQSSRYLVKRTGEKVFLECVQDMDHENMFWYRQDPGLGLRLIYFSYDVKMKEKGDIPEGYSVSREKKERFSLILESASTNQTSMYLCASSTNRGGYEQYFGPGTRLTVT.

The gene calls are TRBV9 and TRBJ1-2; D unresolved. CDR1 and CDR2 (germline): SGDLS, YYNGEE. Trimming took off 1 base at V and 8 bases at J, with 24 bases between the two ends. This CDR3 has 17 residues. In DNA form, the CDR3 reads TGTGCCAGCAGCGTAAGTCTACGGGCCCCGGAGGATCGGGGCTACACCTTC. It is translated as CASSVSLRAPEDRGYTF.

This clone is a singleton in its sample. This chain connects TRBV15 to TRBJ2-2, with 10 bases identical to TRBD2. CDR1 is LNHNV and CDR2 is YYDKDF in the germline V gene (reference sequence). The trim removed 2 bases at V and 6 bases at J, leaving 12 bases unmatched. The CDR3 loop spans 18 amino acids. In nucleotides, the CDR3 is TGTGCCACCAGCAGACCGAGGGCTAGCGGGAGTGGGTCCGGGGAGCTGTTTTTT. It specifies CATSRPRASGSGSGELFF.

This chain links TRBV10-1 with TRBJ2-1; D call uncertain. CDR1 and CDR2 from the germline V gene are WNHNN and SYGVQD (reference sequence). This CDR3 comprises 12 residues. V lost 1 base, J lost 11 bases, and 9 bases lay in between. DNA for the CDR3: TGCGCCAGCAGTGAGTTTTTCGGAAAGCAGTTCTTC. Translation: CASSEFFGKQFF.

The V gene is TRBV5-1, the J gene TRBJ2-5; D gene uncertain. Between the trimmed V and J ends, which lost 2 bases and 2 bases, there was a span of 19 bases. Germline loops: CDR1 SGHRS, CDR2 YFSETQ. The CDR3 runs 17 residues. The CDR3 here is CASSFGAGPYRQETQYF. CDR3 nucleotides: TGCGCCAGCAGCTTTGGCGCAGGACCATACCGACAAGAGACCCAGTACTTC. The full variable domain, in which reference TRBV5-1 and TRBJ2-5 provide the parts outside the CDR3, is KAGVTQTPRYLIKTRGQQVTLSCSPISGHRSVSWYQQTPGQGLQFLFEYFSETQRNKGNFPGRFSGRQFSNSRSEMNVSTLELGDSALYLCASSFGAGPYRQETQYFGPGTRLLVL.

V gene TRBV6-6 combines with J gene TRBJ1-3; possible D gene TRBD1, 6 bases. Trimming stripped 7 bases from V and 3 bases from J, with 16 bases between. Looked up from germline, CDR1 is MNHNY and CDR2 is SVGAGI (reference sequence). The CDR3 is 15 residues long. CDR3 coding DNA: TGTGCCAGCATCGCACATGGGGGCCGTGGAAACACCATATATTTT. It is translated as CASIAHGGRGNTIYF.

This chain links TRBV25-1 with TRBJ2-1; no firm D call. The V end was cut by 1 base, the J end by 6 bases, with 10 bases between. Germline V gene sequence: CDR1 MGHDK, CDR2 SYGVNS. The CDR3 sequence is 14 residues long. The DNA of the CDR3 is TGTGCCAGCAGTGAATTCCTATCTCTCAATGAGCAGTTCTTC. Protein: CASSEFLSLNEQFF.

The chain links TRBV4-1 to TRBJ2-1; 9 nucleotides match TRBD2. J gave up 6 bases and V 4 bases, and 7 bases lay outside the gene matches. The CDR3 consists of 15 residues. Germline values: CDR1 MGHRA, CDR2 YSYEKL. The CDR3 loop is CASSRPTSGGNEQFF. CDR3 nucleotide sequence: TGCGCCAGCAGCCGCCCGACTAGCGGAGGCAATGAGCAGTTCTTC.

V and J are TRBV5-4 and TRBJ2-7; D is unresolved. From germline, CDR1 is SGHNT and CDR2 YYREEE (reference sequence). Deletions cut 4 bases from V and 3 bases from J, with 17 bases between. This CDR3 comprises 15 residues. The CDR3 spells CASSGYDGLLYEQYF. DNA for the CDR3: TGTGCCAGCAGCGGCTACGACGGGTTACTCTACGAGCAGTACTTC.

This rearrangement joins TRBV10-3 to TRBJ2-7; D perhaps matches TRBD1 (5 bases). The CDR3 totals 11 residues. The germline CDR1 and CDR2 sequences are ENHRY and SYGVKD. V was cut by 6 bases and J by 12 bases, with 15 bases left in between. In nucleotides, the CDR3 is TGTGCCATCAGCGGACAACGTGCCTGGTACTTC. Translated: CAISGQRAWYF.

The chain employs TRBV19 and TRBJ1-6; 11 positions agree with TRBD1. Germline trimming cut 5 bases from V and 8 bases from J; bases unmatched to any gene: 8. The CDR3 loop spans 16 amino acids. CDR1 and CDR2 (germline): LNHDA, SQIVND (reference sequence). CDR3 amino acids: CASSLRDRGIDSPLHF. Here the CDR3 DNA reads TGTGCCAGTAGTCTCCGGGACAGGGGGATCGATTCACCCCTCCACTTT.

This sequence joins TRBV5-1 and TRBJ2-1, with 9 bases matching TRBD2. CDR1 and CDR2 from the germline V gene are SGHRS and YFSETQ. The V and J ends lost 0 bases and 0 bases, in that order; junction bases with no gene match: 7. The CDR3 is 18 residues long. The CDR3 loop is CASSLGPKLAGSYNEQFF. The CDR3 DNA sequence: TGCGCCAGCAGCTTGGGTCCCAAACTAGCGGGCTCCTACAATGAGCAGTTCTTC.

This rearrangement joins TRBV14 to TRBJ1-1; D uncertain. The V gene lost 4 bases and the J gene lost 5 bases, with 14 bases spanning the gap. This CDR3 region has 14 residues. Germline-derived CDR1 and CDR2 are SGHDN and FVKESK. The CDR3 loop is CASSPKMGGTEAFF. The CDR3 bases are TGTGCCAGCAGCCCTAAGATGGGAGGGACTGAAGCTTTCTTT.

V is TRBV5-1 and J is TRBJ2-5; no clear D gene. CDR1 and CDR2 from the germline V gene are SGHRS and YFSETQ. The CDR3 totals 11 residues. V gave up 1 base and J gave up 9 bases, with 7 bases separating them. This CDR3 reads CASSLREAQYF. The DNA for the CDR3 is TGCGCCAGCAGCTTGAGGGAAGCCCAGTACTTC.

The V call is TRBV5-8, the J call TRBJ2-3, with D possibly being TRBD1 (5 bases). The CDR3 runs to 14 residues. Germline lookup yields CDR1 SGHTS and CDR2 YDEGEE. Trimming removed 5 bases at V and 3 bases at J, with 13 bases between. The CDR3 coding sequence is TGTGCCAGCAGTTTATACTCAGGGACAGATACGCAGTATTTT. Its protein product is CASSLYSGTDTQYF.